The rows below give T cell receptor beta chains drawn from one sample of a study of blood T cell repertoires in COVID-19. The repertoire was sequenced with immunoSEQ multiplex PCR; TCRdb's copy has only in-frame clones and lacks some. The sample gives over 200,000 clones, almost 85% of which show up once; 10% to 15% is in the top ten. Sequenced sample: peripheral blood. These receptors came from a woman aged 40 to 50 with acute or convalescent COVID-19. CDR3s include the opening cysteine and the closing phenylalanine or tryptophan. The order of the fields is J gene, V gene, clone size, CDR3 length, D gene, CDR3 DNA, CDR3 protein. A D gene is named only where the DNA matches it firmly. Clone size appears in some rows only: once, few, many, or a class for an expanded clone.

J: TRBJ2-1; V: TRBV11-2; size: .; length: 15; D: .; DNA: TGTGCCAGCAGCTTAGTGGTCCTAGCGTCAAATGAGCAGTTCTTC; CDR3: CASSLVVLASNEQFF
J: TRBJ2-1; V: TRBV4-3; size: .; length: 12; D: .; DNA: TGCGCCAGCAGCCAAGAGTCCTCGCAGGCATTCTTC; CDR3: CASSQESSQAFF
J: TRBJ2-4; V: TRBV6-1; size: .; length: 11; D: .; DNA: TGTGCCAGCAGTGAAGGCGGGCCTAATTACTTC; CDR3: CASSEGGPNYF
J: TRBJ2-7; V: TRBV7-9; size: .; length: 15; D: .; DNA: TGTGCCAGCAGCTTAAGACTAGAGAGTTCCTACGAGCAGTACTTC; CDR3: CASSLRLESSYEQYF
J: TRBJ2-7; V: TRBV4-1; size: .; length: 16; D: TRBD2; DNA: TGCGCCAGCAGCCAGTCCCCGGGCGGGAGTTTGGTCGAGCAGTACTTC; CDR3: CASSQSPGGSLVEQYF
J: TRBJ1-1; V: TRBV19; size: once; length: 14; D: .; DNA: TGTGCCAGTAGGCCAACAGGATTCGGCACTGAAGCTTTCTTT; CDR3: CASRPTGFGTEAFF
J: TRBJ2-5; V: TRBV11-2; size: .; length: 17; D: TRBD2; DNA: TGTGCCAGCAGCAACCCGCGGGATGGGAGGGGTGAAGAGACCCAGTACTTC; CDR3: CASSNPRDGRGEETQYF
J: TRBJ2-7; V: TRBV4-1; size: .; length: 16; D: .; DNA: TGCGCCAGCAGCCAAGATACGGCGCCTGGGCCCTACGAGCAGTACTTC; CDR3: CASSQDTAPGPYEQYF
J: TRBJ2-7; V: TRBV30; size: few; length: 17; D: TRBD1; DNA: TGTGCCTGGAGTCCACAGGGGGCGATTTCGGTGGCCTACGAGCAGTACTTC; CDR3: CAWSPQGAISVAYEQYF
J: TRBJ1-6; V: TRBV5-6; size: .; length: 14; D: .; DNA: TGTGCCAGCAGCGCGGACGGGGGGACTTCACCCCTCCACTTT; CDR3: CASSADGGTSPLHF
J: TRBJ1-5; V: TRBV28; size: few; length: 16; D: .; DNA: TGTGCCAGCAGTATATCGACAGGCAAAGCCAATCAGCCCCAGCATTTT; CDR3: CASSISTGKANQPQHF
J: TRBJ2-3; V: TRBV4-2; size: .; length: 16; D: .; DNA: TGTGCCAGCAGCCAATGGGGCCAGCAGGTCACAGATACGCAGTATTTT; CDR3: CASSQWGQQVTDTQYF
J: TRBJ2-7; V: TRBV27; size: .; length: 14; D: TRBD1; DNA: TGTGCCAGCAGTTCGACAGCAGGGGGCTACGAGCAGTACTTC; CDR3: CASSSTAGGYEQYF
J: TRBJ1-1; V: TRBV3-1/TRBV3-2; size: .; length: 12; D: .; DNA: TGTGCCAGCAGCGGGGAGACAGGACGAAGTTTCTTT; CDR3: CASSGETGRSFF
J: TRBJ2-1; V: TRBV24-1; size: .; length: 16; D: .; DNA: TGTGCCACCAGTGACCGCACACTAGGTCCTTCGGGGGAGCAGTTCTTC; CDR3: CATSDRTLGPSGEQFF
J: TRBJ2-3; V: TRBV11-2; size: .; length: 16; D: TRBD2; DNA: TGTGCCAGCAGCCCGGGACTAGCGGGTAGTTCAGATACGCAGTATTTT; CDR3: CASSPGLAGSSDTQYF
J: TRBJ2-5; V: TRBV7-9; size: once; length: 17; D: .; DNA: TGTGCCAGCACCCCCAGGGGCCCCCGGCAGTTCCAAGAGACCCAGTACTTC; CDR3: CASTPRGPRQFQETQYF
J: TRBJ2-5; V: TRBV7-8; size: .; length: 14; D: .; DNA: TGTGCCAGCAGCTTAGCGTGGCAGAAAGAGACCCAGTACTTC; CDR3: CASSLAWQKETQYF
J: TRBJ2-2; V: TRBV10-2; size: .; length: 14; D: .; DNA: TGCGCCAGCAGTCGTCTCACTAACACCGGGGAGCTGTTTTTT; CDR3: CASSRLTNTGELFF
J: TRBJ2-2; V: TRBV5-1; size: .; length: 15; D: .; DNA: TGCGCCAGCAGCTGGACCAGGGAAAACACCGGGGAGCTGTTTTTT; CDR3: CASSWTRENTGELFF
J: TRBJ2-3; V: TRBV19; size: .; length: 14; D: .; DNA: TGTGCCAGTATTTCGGCAGCGGGACATCGGGTGCAGTATTTT; CDR3: CASISAAGHRVQYF
J: TRBJ1-1; V: TRBV6-5; size: .; length: 14; D: TRBD1; DNA: TGTGCCAGCAGTTCTCGGACAGGTGCCACTGAAGCTTTCTTT; CDR3: CASSSRTGATEAFF
J: TRBJ2-6; V: TRBV19; size: .; length: 15; D: .; DNA: TGTGCCAGTAGTTGGTTGGCCTCTGGGGCCAACGTCCTGACTTTC; CDR3: CASSWLASGANVLTF
J: TRBJ2-3; V: TRBV20-1; size: .; length: 11; D: .; DNA: TGCAGTGCTCTACTTGGAGATACGCAGTATTTT; CDR3: CSALLGDTQYF
J: TRBJ2-1; V: TRBV11-3; size: .; length: 14; D: TRBD1; DNA: TGTGCCAGCAGCGCCCGACAGGGGGCACATGAGCAGTTCTTC; CDR3: CASSARQGAHEQFF
J: TRBJ2-1; V: TRBV7-8; size: .; length: 13; D: TRBD2; DNA: TGTGTTTCGCGGGGGGACTCCTACAATGAGCAGTTCTTC; CDR3: CVSRGDSYNEQFF
J: TRBJ1-1; V: TRBV21-1; size: .; length: 14; D: .; DNA: TGTGCCAGCAGCGTCCACGGGGGGGGCTCTGAAGCTTTCTTT; CDR3: CASSVHGGGSEAFF
J: TRBJ2-1; V: TRBV11-3; size: .; length: 14; D: .; DNA: TGTGCCAGCAGCCGACGGGACACCAACAATGAGCAGTTCTTC; CDR3: CASSRRDTNNEQFF
J: TRBJ1-2; V: TRBV10-3; size: .; length: 12; D: TRBD1; DNA: TGTGCCTCCCAGGGGGCGGGCTATGGCTACACCTTC; CDR3: CASQGAGYGYTF
J: TRBJ2-7; V: TRBV5-1; size: .; length: 14; D: .; DNA: TGCGCCAGCAGCTTGGTGGGCCCGGTTAACGAGCAGTACTTC; CDR3: CASSLVGPVNEQYF
J: TRBJ1-3; V: TRBV7-2; size: .; length: 15; D: .; DNA: TGTGCCAGCAGCTTAGGGGACACTCCAGGAAACACCATATATTTT; CDR3: CASSLGDTPGNTIYF
J: TRBJ1-2; V: TRBV9; size: .; length: 13; D: TRBD1; DNA: TGTGCCAGCAGCGTAGCAGGGGGCTATGGCTACACCTTC; CDR3: CASSVAGGYGYTF
J: TRBJ1-2; V: TRBV6-5; size: .; length: 15; D: TRBD1; DNA: TGTGCCAGCAGAGCAGGGGACAGGGTCAGGTATGGCTACACCTTC; CDR3: CASRAGDRVRYGYTF
J: TRBJ1-1; V: TRBV6-1; size: .; length: 19; D: .; DNA: TGTGCCAGCAGTGAAACTACTCTTAAGAACGGTTTTGTGAACACTGAAGCTTTCTTT; CDR3: CASSETTLKNGFVNTEAFF
J: TRBJ2-2; V: TRBV7-2; size: .; length: 12; D: .; DNA: TGTGCCAGCAGCCCTACTTACGGGGAGCTGTTTTTT; CDR3: CASSPTYGELFF
J: TRBJ2-2; V: TRBV7-2; size: .; length: 13; D: .; DNA: TGTGCCGAGCCAGGGTACGGGACCGGGGAGCTGTTTTTT; CDR3: CAEPGYGTGELFF
J: TRBJ2-7; V: TRBV3-1/TRBV3-2; size: .; length: 14; D: TRBD1; DNA: TGTGCCAGCAGCCGGAGGACAGGGGGCTACGAGCAGTACTTC; CDR3: CASSRRTGGYEQYF